This paragraph covers one T cell receptor beta chain sequence. Its antigen is not identified. This entry belongs to a study of cytomegalovirus exposure and HLA in healthy donors. In germline, CDR1 is SGHTA, CDR2 FQGNSA. The CDR3 loop spans 14 amino acids. Trimming removed 7 bases from V and 2 bases from J; junction bases left unmatched: 7. Vbeta (60) and Jbeta (13) primers were used in the PCR. Assay: immunoSEQ multiplex PCR; the TCRdb copy retains only in-frame clones and omits some. The repertoire holds fewer than 150,000 clones, with 75% as singletons. Findings of the study overall: Of the V segments, some could not be distinguished, including TRBV6-2 and TRBV6-3, and were excluded. With high specificity and sensitivity, the classifier reportedly diagnosed cytomegalovirus status.

V and J are TRBV7-2 and TRBJ2-7; the match to TRBD2 covers 8 bases. Sequenced: PBMCs. The sequence was collected from a man aged 25 to 45 in good health and CMV-seronegative. As DNA, the CDR3 is TGTGCCAGCACCCCGGGTAGCGGGGCCTACGAGCAGTACTTC. The encoded protein is CASTPGSGAYEQYF. Variable domain in full (rest from reference TRBV7-2 and TRBJ2-7): GAGVSQSPSNKVTEKGKDVELRCDPISGHTALYWYRQSLGQGLEFLIYFQGNSAPDKSGLPSDRFSAERTGGSVSTLTIQRTQQEDSAVYLCASTPGSGAYEQYFGPGTRLTVT.